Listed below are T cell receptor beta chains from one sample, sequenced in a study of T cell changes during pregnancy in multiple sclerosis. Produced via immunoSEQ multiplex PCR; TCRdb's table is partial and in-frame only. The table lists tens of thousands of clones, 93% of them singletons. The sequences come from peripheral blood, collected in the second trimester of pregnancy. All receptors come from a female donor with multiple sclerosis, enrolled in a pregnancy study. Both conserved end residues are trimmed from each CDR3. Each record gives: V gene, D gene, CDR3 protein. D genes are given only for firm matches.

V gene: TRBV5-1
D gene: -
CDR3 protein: ASSLGLGGTEAF

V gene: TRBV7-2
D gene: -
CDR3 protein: ASSLGGGSHEQY

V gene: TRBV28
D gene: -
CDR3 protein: ASSLNRDTEAF

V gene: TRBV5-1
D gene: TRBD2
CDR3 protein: ASSLQTGLVLDEQY

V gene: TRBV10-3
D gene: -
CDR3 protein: AIKEGPDQPQH

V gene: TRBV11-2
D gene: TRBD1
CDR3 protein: ASSPRQGANYGYT

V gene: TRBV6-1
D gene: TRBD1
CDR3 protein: ASSDRAGGSQPQH

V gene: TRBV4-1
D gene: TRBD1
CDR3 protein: ASSPRQGATEAF

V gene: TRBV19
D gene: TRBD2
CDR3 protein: ASSQAGRTDTQY

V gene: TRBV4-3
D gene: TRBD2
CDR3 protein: ASSQETSRPYIFNNEQF

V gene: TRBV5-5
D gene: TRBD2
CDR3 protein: ASSLGTSELY

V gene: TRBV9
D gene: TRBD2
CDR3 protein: ASSLASGSFQETQY

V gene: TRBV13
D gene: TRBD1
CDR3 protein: ASRQGQGISSPLH

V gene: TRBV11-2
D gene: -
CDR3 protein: ASSSSLNTEAF

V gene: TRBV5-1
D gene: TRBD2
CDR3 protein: ASSPGLAEYQETQY

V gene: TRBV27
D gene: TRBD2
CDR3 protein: ASRLAGEVDTQY

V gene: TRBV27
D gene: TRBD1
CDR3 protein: ASSPYGQGVGYEQY

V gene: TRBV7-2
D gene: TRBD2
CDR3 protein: ASSDGVTSGSYEQY

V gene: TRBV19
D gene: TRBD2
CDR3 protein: ASSIKAGGPKDTQY

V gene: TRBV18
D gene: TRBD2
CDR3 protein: ASRPTAGLAGRNIQY

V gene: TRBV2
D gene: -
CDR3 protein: ASSEGTTNTGELF

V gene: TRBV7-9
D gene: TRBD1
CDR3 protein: ASSSGTGLTYEQY

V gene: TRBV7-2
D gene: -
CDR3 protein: ASSEQQGLGEQY

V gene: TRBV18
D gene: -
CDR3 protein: ASSPKVQGGNEQF

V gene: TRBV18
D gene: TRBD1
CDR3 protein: ASSPAGQGRPYEQY

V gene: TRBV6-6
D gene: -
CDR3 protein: ASSYSLGAGNEQY

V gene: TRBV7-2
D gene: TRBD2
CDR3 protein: ASSPHSGTSYEQY

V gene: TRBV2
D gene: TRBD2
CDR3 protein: ASSQLAGGPRGSADTQY